This T cell receptor beta chain was documented in a study of T cells in tuberculosis. Points from the study as a whole: Active tuberculosis patients had shorter CDR3-alpha; the beta difference was nonsignificant.

The time point was: new active TB diagnosis, blood taken before or within 7 days of starting treatment. Active tuberculosis patients were new diagnoses, HIV-seronegative, South African, and aged 18 years or older. Germline V gene sequence: CDR1 SEHNR, CDR2 FQNEAQ (reference sequence). The V gene lost 0 bases and the J gene lost 14 bases, with 18 bases spanning the gap. This CDR3 region has 14 residues. Sequencing used immunoSEQ multiplex PCR; TCRdb keeps in-frame clones, though not all of them. The repertoire has approximately 30,000 clones, about 90% of them found once; the top ten carry 5% to 6.5%. Remarks on this clone: Its antigen is not identified.

This chain uses TRBV7-9 with TRBJ2-3; perhaps TRBD2 as D (7 bases). This sequence was found in an adult with tuberculosis. The sample was PBMCs, taken at tuberculosis diagnosis. This CDR3 reads CASSLANPRGPPYF. The DNA of the CDR3 is TGTGCCAGCAGCTTAGCGAACCCGCGGGGGCCCCCGTATTTT.